This is a list of T cell receptor beta chains from one sample in a study of blood T cell repertoires in COVID-19. Profiled with immunoSEQ multiplex PCR; TCRdb holds only in-frame clones, not every one. The repertoire has about 45,000 clones, around four fifths of them found once; the top ten carry roughly 6.2%. The sample comprised peripheral blood. The source is a woman older than 75 with acute or convalescent COVID-19. Each CDR3 is given with its conserved first and last residue. A D gene is named only where the DNA matches it firmly. Expanded clones get a size class; other rows say once, few or many, or leave the size out.

clone_size: .; v_call: TRBV4-2; d_call: TRBD1; j_call: TRBJ2-5; cdr3_aa: CASSQNRGPETQYF; cdr3_nt: TGTGCCAGCAGCCAAAACAGGGGGCCAGAGACCCAGTACTTC
clone_size: .; v_call: TRBV5-6; d_call: .; j_call: TRBJ1-3; cdr3_aa: CASSYYNRVAYSGNTIYF; cdr3_nt: TGTGCCAGCAGCTATTACAACAGGGTTGCTTACTCTGGAAACACCATATATTTT
clone_size: .; v_call: TRBV5-1; d_call: TRBD2; j_call: TRBJ2-1; cdr3_aa: CASSPREAGGPEEQFF; cdr3_nt: TGCGCCAGCAGCCCCCGAGAAGCGGGGGGGCCCGAGGAGCAGTTCTTC
clone_size: .; v_call: TRBV5-4; d_call: .; j_call: TRBJ2-3; cdr3_aa: CASSLGGARGTDTQYF; cdr3_nt: TGTGCCAGCAGCTTGGGCGGGGCTAGAGGCACAGATACGCAGTATTTT
clone_size: .; v_call: TRBV5-8; d_call: .; j_call: TRBJ2-1; cdr3_aa: CASSLGREALFF; cdr3_nt: TGTGCCAGCAGCTTGGGCAGGGAGGCTCTGTTCTTC
clone_size: .; v_call: TRBV7-9; d_call: .; j_call: TRBJ1-1; cdr3_aa: CASSSGRGTEAFF; cdr3_nt: TGTGCCAGCAGCTCCGGGAGAGGGACTGAAGCTTTCTTT
clone_size: .; v_call: TRBV7-9; d_call: .; j_call: TRBJ1-2; cdr3_aa: CASSLSGGNYGYTF; cdr3_nt: TGTGCCAGCAGCTTATCGGGGGGGAACTATGGCTACACCTTC
clone_size: few; v_call: TRBV5-1; d_call: TRBD2; j_call: TRBJ2-1; cdr3_aa: CASSLIAGTSYNEQFF; cdr3_nt: TGCGCCAGCAGCCTGATAGCGGGGACGTCCTACAATGAGCAGTTCTTC
clone_size: .; v_call: TRBV2; d_call: TRBD2; j_call: TRBJ2-4; cdr3_aa: CASSWGLAGGRGKNIQYF; cdr3_nt: TGTGCCAGCAGTTGGGGACTAGCGGGGGGAAGGGGCAAAAACATTCAGTACTTC
clone_size: .; v_call: TRBV7-8; d_call: .; j_call: TRBJ1-1; cdr3_aa: CASSFRVENTEAFF; cdr3_nt: TGTGCCAGCAGCTTTCGGGTTGAGAACACTGAAGCTTTCTTT
clone_size: .; v_call: TRBV6-2/TRBV6-3; d_call: .; j_call: TRBJ2-7; cdr3_aa: CASSLLDSTHEQYF; cdr3_nt: TGTGCCAGCAGTCTACTCGACAGTACCCACGAGCAGTACTTC
clone_size: .; v_call: TRBV7-2; d_call: TRBD2; j_call: TRBJ2-7; cdr3_aa: CASSLDGLAGGKQYF; cdr3_nt: TGTGCCAGCAGCTTAGATGGCCTAGCGGGGGGAAAGCAGTACTTC
clone_size: .; v_call: TRBV19; d_call: TRBD2; j_call: TRBJ2-5; cdr3_aa: CASSIQAGAQETQYF; cdr3_nt: TGTGCCAGTAGTATTCAAGCGGGGGCCCAAGAGACCCAGTACTTC
clone_size: .; v_call: TRBV24-1; d_call: .; j_call: TRBJ2-5; cdr3_aa: CATSEGNFRGAETQYF; cdr3_nt: TGTGCCACCAGTGAGGGTAACTTCCGTGGGGCAGAGACCCAGTACTTC
clone_size: .; v_call: TRBV5-1; d_call: .; j_call: TRBJ1-4; cdr3_aa: CASSFGDNEKLFF; cdr3_nt: TGCGCCAGCAGCTTCGGAGATAATGAAAAACTGTTTTTT
clone_size: .; v_call: TRBV10-1; d_call: TRBD1; j_call: TRBJ1-2; cdr3_aa: CASSANRGNYGYTF; cdr3_nt: TGCGCCAGCAGTGCAAACAGGGGAAACTATGGCTACACCTTC
clone_size: .; v_call: TRBV5-1; d_call: .; j_call: TRBJ1-2; cdr3_aa: CASSPRPGAYGYTF; cdr3_nt: TGCGCCAGCAGCCCGCGCCCTGGGGCCTATGGCTACACCTTC
clone_size: .; v_call: TRBV11-3; d_call: TRBD2; j_call: TRBJ2-3; cdr3_aa: CASSSGGARDTQYF; cdr3_nt: TGTGCCAGCAGCTCCGGGGGGGCCCGAGATACGCAGTATTTT
clone_size: .; v_call: TRBV7-8; d_call: TRBD1; j_call: TRBJ1-2; cdr3_aa: CASSLVVRGRGVDGYTF; cdr3_nt: TGTGCCAGCAGCTTAGTGGTCAGGGGGCGCGGGGTCGATGGCTACACCTTC
clone_size: .; v_call: TRBV5-1; d_call: .; j_call: TRBJ2-5; cdr3_aa: CASSLAGETQYF; cdr3_nt: TGCGCCAGCAGCTTGGCCGGGGAGACCCAGTACTTC
clone_size: .; v_call: TRBV5-5; d_call: .; j_call: TRBJ1-6; cdr3_aa: CASSLKIRVSDYNSPLHF; cdr3_nt: TGTGCCAGCAGCCTCAAAATCAGGGTGTCCGACTATAATTCACCCCTCCACTTT
clone_size: .; v_call: TRBV5-1; d_call: .; j_call: TRBJ2-1; cdr3_aa: CASSPAIGALLLHEQFF; cdr3_nt: TGCGCCAGCAGCCCCGCCATAGGGGCCTTACTCCTCCATGAGCAGTTCTTC
clone_size: .; v_call: TRBV5-1; d_call: .; j_call: TRBJ1-1; cdr3_aa: CASSGPSPGGNTEAFF; cdr3_nt: TGCGCCAGCAGCGGTCCGTCTCCGGGGGGGAACACTGAAGCTTTCTTT
clone_size: .; v_call: TRBV3-1/TRBV3-2; d_call: TRBD1; j_call: TRBJ1-2; cdr3_aa: CASSQGTGPDGYTF; cdr3_nt: TGTGCCAGCAGCCAAGGGACAGGGCCGGATGGCTACACCTTC
clone_size: few; v_call: TRBV6-5; d_call: .; j_call: TRBJ1-5; cdr3_aa: CASSPRGNQPQHF; cdr3_nt: TGTGCCAGCAGTCCCCGGGGAAATCAGCCCCAGCATTTT
clone_size: .; v_call: TRBV2; d_call: .; j_call: TRBJ1-5; cdr3_aa: CASSQQGNQPQHF; cdr3_nt: TGTGCCAGCAGTCAACAGGGAAATCAGCCCCAGCATTTT
clone_size: few; v_call: TRBV11-2; d_call: .; j_call: TRBJ2-2; cdr3_aa: CASSFLANTGELFF; cdr3_nt: TGTGCCAGCAGCTTTCTAGCGAACACCGGGGAGCTGTTTTTT
clone_size: .; v_call: TRBV12-2; d_call: .; j_call: TRBJ2-2; cdr3_aa: CASPRDRVRLTGELFF; cdr3_nt: TGTGCAAGTCCCCGGGACAGGGTTCGGCTCACCGGGGAGCTGTTTTTT
clone_size: .; v_call: TRBV10-3; d_call: .; j_call: TRBJ2-5; cdr3_aa: CAISVEETQYF; cdr3_nt: TGTGCCATCAGTGTCGAGGAGACCCAGTACTTC
clone_size: few; v_call: TRBV3-1/TRBV3-2; d_call: .; j_call: TRBJ1-2; cdr3_aa: CASSQGATGNYGYTF; cdr3_nt: TGTGCCAGCAGCCAAGGCGCTACAGGAAACTATGGCTACACCTTC
clone_size: .; v_call: TRBV14; d_call: .; j_call: TRBJ1-2; cdr3_aa: CASSRVNYGYTF; cdr3_nt: TGTGCCAGCAGTCGGGTCAACTATGGCTACACCTTC
clone_size: .; v_call: TRBV11-2; d_call: .; j_call: TRBJ2-2; cdr3_aa: CASSLDGASTGELFF; cdr3_nt: TGTGCCAGCAGCTTAGATGGGGCTTCAACCGGGGAGCTGTTTTTT
clone_size: .; v_call: TRBV5-8; d_call: .; j_call: TRBJ1-5; cdr3_aa: CASSSPGVSNQPQHF; cdr3_nt: TGTGCCAGCAGCTCACCAGGGGTGAGCAATCAGCCCCAGCATTTT
clone_size: .; v_call: TRBV6-1; d_call: .; j_call: TRBJ1-3; cdr3_aa: CASSDQGWGTGNTIYF; cdr3_nt: TGTGCCAGCAGTGACCAGGGGTGGGGAACCGGAAACACCATATATTTT
clone_size: .; v_call: TRBV6-5; d_call: .; j_call: TRBJ1-4; cdr3_aa: CASSIAGQGKKLFF; cdr3_nt: TGTGCCAGCAGTATCGCGGGGCAGGGCAAAAAACTGTTTTTT
clone_size: .; v_call: TRBV10-3; d_call: TRBD1; j_call: TRBJ1-1; cdr3_aa: CAISESPGQGTEAFF; cdr3_nt: TGTGCCATCAGTGAGTCACCGGGACAGGGAACTGAAGCTTTCTTT
clone_size: .; v_call: TRBV7-9; d_call: TRBD1; j_call: TRBJ2-1; cdr3_aa: CASSPRPGTGYNEQFF; cdr3_nt: TGTGCCAGCAGCCCACGTCCCGGGACAGGGTACAATGAGCAGTTCTTC
clone_size: .; v_call: TRBV6-5; d_call: .; j_call: TRBJ2-7; cdr3_aa: CASRGRHYEQYF; cdr3_nt: TGTGCCAGCAGGGGCAGGCACTACGAGCAGTACTTC
clone_size: .; v_call: TRBV27; d_call: .; j_call: TRBJ2-3; cdr3_aa: CASSLWTPSGSDTQYF; cdr3_nt: TGTGCCAGCAGTCTCTGGACTCCTTCGGGGTCAGATACGCAGTATTTT
clone_size: .; v_call: TRBV5-4; d_call: .; j_call: TRBJ2-7; cdr3_aa: CASSLDSDEQYF; cdr3_nt: TGTGCCAGCAGCTTGGATTCGGACGAGCAGTACTTC
clone_size: .; v_call: TRBV6-1; d_call: TRBD2; j_call: TRBJ2-3; cdr3_aa: CASSELGGGNTQYF; cdr3_nt: TGTGCCAGCAGTGAACTTGGCGGGGGAAATACGCAGTATTTT